One sample yielded the 22 T cell receptor beta chains listed below, sequenced in a study of blood T cells in healthy people across ages. A second PCR of roughly 7 to 11 cycles used a sample-barcoded 5' primer and a J-beta primer mix. MiXCR, run by TCRdb on the 5' RACE reads, gives a single entry per CDR3 protein. The table shows 600,000 to 850,000 distinct CDR3 sequences, with 25% occurring only once. In addition, the sample was reused for a study of T cells of mothers and their children.

Sequences were obtained from blood. These receptors originate from a boy younger than 18 in good health.

This chain uses TRBV4-3 with TRBJ1-1; 8 bases match TRBD1. This CDR3 comprises 15 residues. Germline trimming cut 8 bases from V and 5 bases from J; bases unmatched to any gene: 13. Germline CDR1 and CDR2: LGHNA and YSLEER. CDR3 sequence reads: CASATSDRAPTEAFF. The CDR3 coding sequence is TGCGCCAGCGCCACGTCGGACAGGGCACCAACTGAAGCTTTCTTT.

This chain links TRBV4-3 with TRBJ1-3, with a possible D match to TRBD1 (6 bases). Trimming removed 0 bases at V and 4 bases at J, with 10 bases between. CDR1 is LGHNA, CDR2 YSLEER, per germline. CDR3 length: 15 amino acids. CDR3 DNA: TGCGCCAGCAGCCAAGAGGACAGCGCAGGAAACACCATATATTTT. Translation: CASSQEDSAGNTIYF.

This clonotype has more than one count but fewer than ten. The genes are TRBV5-1 and TRBJ1-2; no clear D gene. Germline CDR1 is SGHRS and CDR2 is YFSETQ. CDR3 length equals 13 residues. Trimming shortened V by 4 bases and J by 2 bases, and 9 bases separated the two germline ends. The CDR3 DNA sequence: TGCGCCAGCAGCGAGACACCGAACTATGGCTACACCTTC. It specifies CASSETPNYGYTF.

This clonotype was recorded a few times. This chain joins TRBV19 and TRBJ1-5, with 7 bases aligning to TRBD1. Germline V CDR1 and CDR2: LNHDA, SQIVND (reference sequence). Unmatched junction bases numbered 12, after V lost 4 bases and J lost 3 bases. The CDR3 loop spans 17 amino acids. This CDR3 is CASSTTQGGEHNQPQHF. CDR3 DNA: TGTGCCAGTAGTACCACTCAGGGGGGCGAGCACAATCAGCCCCAGCATTTT.

This clonotype was detected a few times. The rearrangement uses TRBV5-1 and TRBJ2-5; 8 bases fit TRBD1. Matching the DNA end better, TRBJ2-7 makes the J call doubtful. Per the germline V gene, CDR1 is SGHRS and CDR2 is YFSETQ. The CDR3 totals 16 residues. In nucleotides, the CDR3 is TGCGCCAGCAGCTTGGGCCAACAGGGGGGCTCCTACGAGCAGTACTTC. It encodes CASSLGQQGGSYEQYF.

This clonotype came up a few times. The gene calls are TRBV6-5 and TRBJ2-5, with D maybe TRBD2 (5 bases). V was shortened by 4 bases and J by 5 bases, with 14 bases between the two germline ends. Germline CDR1 and CDR2: MNHEY and SVGAGI. The CDR3 is 14 residues long. The CDR3 DNA follows: TGTGCCAGCAGTTCCGGACTGGCGGACGAGACCCAGTACTTC. It yields the protein CASSSGLADETQYF.

This clonotype was seen a few times. One end of the junction fails to match germline, which may point to a read error. This rearrangement joins TRBV3-1 to TRBJ2-1; D not certain. The last part of the DNA fits TRBJ2-7 better; the J call may be wrong. CDR1 and CDR2 from the germline V gene are LGHDT and YNNKEL (reference sequence). The CDR3 contains 12 residues. The chain's CDR3 is CAGSLKGNEQYF. In DNA, the CDR3 is TGTGCCGGCAGCCTTAAAGGGAACGAGCAGTACTTC.

The table lists this clonotype with a few counts. The chain carries TRBV11-2 and TRBJ2-5; unclear D gene. CDR1 is SGHAT and CDR2 is FQNNGV in the germline V gene. This CDR3 has 12 residues. V shed 4 bases and J shed 3 bases, with 6 bases lying between them. The CDR3 DNA sequence: TGTGCCAGCAGCTCGTCAAAAGAGACCCAGTACTTC. Protein product: CASSSSKETQYF.

This chain joins TRBV5-1 and TRBJ2-5; TRBD2 matches at 10 bases. The germline gives CDR1 SGHRS, CDR2 YFSETQ. The CDR3 extends over 14 amino acids. V shed 4 bases, J shed 4 bases, and the junction held 4 bases outside the gene matches. CDR3 residues: CASSIRLAGETQYF. DNA of the CDR3: TGCGCCAGCAGCATAAGACTAGCGGGAGAGACCCAGTACTTC.

The chain combines TRBV28 with TRBJ2-5; tentatively, D is TRBD2 (6 bases). This CDR3 contains 15 residues. The germline CDR1 and CDR2 sequences are MDHEN and SYDVKM. V lost 2 bases and J 4 bases, leaving 14 bases between the germline ends. The chain's CDR3 is CASSLRTGRRETQYF. As DNA, the CDR3 is TGTGCCAGCAGTTTAAGAACCGGGAGAAGAGAGACCCAGTACTTC.

The chain recombines TRBV7-9 with TRBJ1-3; 12 nucleotides align to TRBD1. This CDR3 contains 16 residues. CDR1 SEHNR and CDR2 FQNEAQ come from the germline V gene (reference sequence). V dropped 5 bases and J dropped 1; count of bases not matched to a gene: 3. CDR3 in amino acids: CASSRGQGASGNTIYF. The CDR3 DNA reads TGTGCCAGCAGCCGGGGACAGGGGGCGTCTGGAAACACCATATATTTT. Full variable domain (outside the CDR3, taken from reference TRBV7-9 and TRBJ1-3): DTGVSQNPRHKITKRGQNVTFRCDPISEHNRLYWYRQTLGQGPEFLTYFQNEAQLEKSRLLSDRFSAERPKGSFSTLEIQRTEQGDSAMYLCASSRGQGASGNTIYFGEGSWLTVV.

The chain couples TRBV11-1 to TRBJ2-1; unclear D gene. The CDR3 runs 13 residues. Germline lookup yields CDR1 SGHAT and CDR2 FQDESV (reference sequence). The V and J ends lost 3 bases and 6 bases respectively, with 9 bases between them. CDR3 coding DNA: TGTGCCAGCAGCTTTAAAGGGATCAATGAGCAGTTCTTC. It translates to CASSFKGINEQFF.

This clonotype appeared a single time. The chain has TRBV20-1 and TRBJ2-7; the D gene could be TRBD1 or TRBD2 (5 bases each). V lost 2 bases and J lost 7, with 15 bases in between. This CDR3 spans 13 amino acids. In germline, CDR1 is DFQATT, CDR2 SNEGSKA (reference sequence). The CDR3 loop reads CSARKVVEGEQYF. For the CDR3, the DNA is TGCAGTGCTAGAAAGGTTGTTGAGGGGGAGCAGTACTTC.

The chain links TRBV20-1 to TRBJ2-1; 11 positions match TRBD1. The V segment lost 5 bases and the J segment 0 bases; nucleotides outside the gene matches: 6. The CDR3 covers 16 residues. Looked up from germline, CDR1 is DFQATT and CDR2 is SNEGSKA (reference sequence). The CDR3 protein is CSALDGTGGSYNEQFF. The DNA of the CDR3 is TGCAGTGCTTTGGACGGGACAGGGGGCTCCTACAATGAGCAGTTCTTC.

The CDR3 DNA follows: TGCAGCGTTGAAGTTCAGGGCACCGTCTACAATGAGCAGTTCTTC. Amino acid sequence: CSVEVQGTVYNEQFF. V and J are TRBV29-1 and TRBJ2-1, with D perhaps TRBD1 (5 bases). Between the trimmed V and J ends, which lost 1 base and 3 bases, there was a span of 13 bases. The CDR3 length is 15 residues. Germline assignment: CDR1 SQVTM and CDR2 ANQGSEA.

The rearrangement joins TRBV13 to TRBJ2-7, with a possible D match to TRBD1 (6 bases). The germline V and J ends were trimmed by 5 bases and 2 bases, with 13 bases remaining between them. Germline values: CDR1 PRHDT, CDR2 FYEKMQ (reference sequence). The CDR3 totals 14 residues. CDR3 sequence reads: CASSLRTVAYEQYF. CDR3 bases: TGTGCCAGCAGCCTACGGACAGTGGCCTACGAGCAGTACTTC.

This chain connects TRBV29-1 to TRBJ2-3; D remains unclear. CDR1 and CDR2 from the germline V gene are SQVTM and ANQGSEA. Trimming removed 7 bases from V and 5 bases from J, with 19 bases in between. The CDR3 is 14 amino acids. CDR3 region: CSGWESRVGDTQYF. The CDR3 DNA follows: TGCAGCGGATGGGAATCGCGAGTTGGAGATACGCAGTATTTT.

This clonotype was counted between two and nine times. This sequence joins TRBV7-2 and TRBJ2-1; D remains unclear. The V and J ends lost 2 bases and 1 base respectively, with 18 bases between them. This CDR3 spans 18 amino acids. Germline V gene data show CDR1 as SGHTA and CDR2 as FQGNSA. The CDR3 DNA reads as TGTGCCAGCAGCTTACGGACGTATACTCTCGAGTCCTACAATGAGCAGTTCTTC. Its protein is CASSLRTYTLESYNEQFF.

The rearrangement uses TRBV3-1 and TRBJ1-4, with D uncertain. This CDR3 has 15 residues. The V and J ends lost 0 bases and 6 bases respectively, with 11 bases between them. Germline-derived CDR1 and CDR2 are LGHDT and YNNKEL (reference sequence). The CDR3 is CASSQDPGRDEKLFF. The CDR3 DNA follows: TGTGCCAGCAGCCAAGACCCCGGACGGGATGAAAAACTGTTTTTT.

This clonotype was counted a few times. The genes are TRBV29-1 and TRBJ1-2; D is unclear. With 2 bases removed from V and 4 bases from J, the gap between germline ends came to 14 bases. CDR1 is SQVTM and CDR2 is ANQGSEA in the germline V gene. This CDR3 region has 14 residues. CDR3 nucleotide sequence: TGCAGCGTTGAAACATCAGCCGGCCTCTATGGCTACACCTTC. Its protein product is CSVETSAGLYGYTF.

The rearrangement links TRBV3-1 to TRBJ2-3; TRBD1 agrees at 7 bases. V shed 6 bases and J 6 bases; nucleotides not matched to a gene: 6. The CDR3 is 13 amino acids. Germline-derived CDR1 and CDR2 are LGHDT and YNNKEL (reference sequence). The CDR3 reads CASRHRGGDTQYF. The CDR3 DNA reads as TGTGCCAGCAGGCACAGGGGTGGGGATACGCAGTATTTT.

The chain carries TRBV2 and TRBJ1-1; TRBD1 matches at 7 bases. Per the germline V gene, CDR1 is SNHLY and CDR2 is FYNNEI. V lost 6 bases, J lost 2 bases, and 6 bases stayed unmatched. CDR3 length equals 14 residues. As DNA, the CDR3 is TGTGCCAGCAGCCGACAGGGCGCCAACACTGAAGCTTTCTTT. Amino acid sequence: CASSRQGANTEAFF.